This T cell receptor (beta chain) was retrieved from a study of cytomegalovirus exposure and HLA in healthy donors. Findings and limits, study-wide: When presence/absence was analysed, sequencing depth was taken to be roughly uniform across donors. Cytomegalovirus-associated TCR beta chains were listed, numbering approximately 150. Generally TCR sequences proved uncommon, though certain public TCRs appeared in numerous donors. It was reported in a later analysis that an Asian-associated ancestry cluster showed fewer N-insertions than the 666-donor mean.

PCR primers comprised 60 Vbeta and 13 Jbeta primers. Profiling relied on immunoSEQ multiplex PCR, and the TCRdb table lists in-frame clones only, not all of them. The table has 99,000 or so clones, around 80% seen once. Germline V gives CDR1 SGHAT, CDR2 FQNNGV. The CDR3 is 15 amino acids. With 1 base clipped from V and 8 bases from J, the junction kept 10 bases outside the gene matches. Concerning this clone itself: Its antigen is not known.

The clonotype comes from a man between 18 and 35 years old in good health and CMV-seronegative. This sequence joins TRBV11-2 and TRBJ1-2, with TRBD1 matching 7 bases. Sequenced sample: PBMCs. The CDR3 coding sequence is TGTGCCAGCAGCTTAGGAGGTGACAGGGTGCGGGGCTACACCTTC. Translating gives CASSLGGDRVRGYTF.